Below, one T cell receptor (beta chain) is given with its context. Study processing details: Estimation of nucleated cell counts was performed using reference gene primer amplification. Clones were sequenced by immunoSEQ multiplex PCR, and TCRdb holds only the in-frame ones, with some missing. V and J calls and clone size are those listed in that table; D and trimming were worked out from the DNA. The sample has roughly 70,000 clones, about 80% seen once. The CDR3 sequence is 14 residues long. CDR1 is SNHLY and CDR2 is FYNNEI in the germline V gene. The ends were cut back, 6 bases at V and 6 bases at J, with 17 bases in the middle. This entry comes from a study of blood T cell repertoires in COVID-19. Study summary: Acute and convalescent COVID-19 samples came from the United States, Italy and Spain. The cDNA or gDNA used as material had been derived from T cells, B-cell-depleted T cells, or PBMCs.

J is TRBJ1-2 and V is TRBV2; tentatively, D is TRBD1 (5 bases). The source is a woman aged 70-85 years with acute or convalescent COVID-19. The sample comprised peripheral blood. CDR3 DNA sequence: TGTGCCAGCAGGGACAATAGGGCCAGGGATGGCTACACCTTC. Its translation is CASRDNRARDGYTF. Looking up the rest from reference TRBV2 and TRBJ1-2 gives the full variable domain: EPEVTQTPSHQVTQMGQEVILRCVPISNHLYFYWYRQILGQKVEFLVSFYNNEISEKSEIFDDQFSVERPDGSNFTLKIRSTKLEDSAMYFCASRDNRARDGYTFGSGTRLTVV.